The 20 T cell receptor beta chains given below trace back to one sample, sequenced in a study of T cells in Graves' hyperthyroidism and ophthalmopathy. Using RNA transcripts as the source, TCR beta CDR3 regions were amplified. HTBI primers drove first-round RT-PCR of the TCR CDR3. From the multiplex PCR reads, TCRdb called clonotypes with MiXCR, one entry per CDR3 protein. The table has approximately 430,000 distinct CDR3 sequences, around 14% seen once; the top ten hold around 7%. The sample consisted of blood. The receptors come from a woman aged 18-29 years with Graves' hyperthyroidism.

This clonotype was found many times. The rearrangement joins TRBV11-2 to TRBJ2-1; D unclear. V was clipped by 4 bases and J by 5 bases, with 15 bases between them. This CDR3 has 15 residues. Looked up from germline, CDR1 is SGHAT and CDR2 is FQNNGV. The CDR3 DNA is TGTGCCAGCAGCTCCCCGGATGGGTATAACAATGAGCAGTTCTTC. Translating gives CASSSPDGYNNEQFF.

In this sample, this clonotype turned up many times. This chain connects TRBV5-1 to TRBJ1-5, with D maybe TRBD1 (5 bases). This CDR3 region has 15 residues. The germline V gene encodes CDR1 SGHRS and CDR2 YFSETQ. The V gene lost 0 bases and the J gene lost 6 bases, with 13 bases spanning the gap. CDR3 protein: CASSLDNGRGQPQHF. CDR3 in DNA: TGCGCCAGCAGCTTGGACAATGGGAGGGGTCAGCCCCAGCATTTT.

This clonotype came up a few times. This chain uses TRBV28 with TRBJ2-7; TRBD1 might be the D (6 bases). Trimming took 6 bases from V and 0 from J, leaving 21 bases between them. CDR3 size: 17 residues. Germline V gives CDR1 MDHEN, CDR2 SYDVKM. The CDR3 region has the DNA TGTGCCAGCAGCCCGGACCGACACAGGGTGGGCTCCTACGAGCAGTACTTC. Its translation is CASSPDRHRVGSYEQYF.

This chain joins TRBV6-2 or TRBV6-3 and TRBJ1-3, with D uncertain. This CDR3 region has 14 residues. The germline V gene encodes CDR1 MNHEY and CDR2 SVGEGT. Trimming cost V 6 bases and J 2 bases, with 11 bases left between them. The CDR3 sequence is CASSGRSPGNTIYF. Written as DNA, the CDR3 is TGTGCCAGCAGCGGACGGAGCCCTGGAAACACCATATATTTT.

This clonotype was seen only a few times. It may be a read error: a sequence one base away is much more abundant. The chain links TRBV5-6 to TRBJ2-5; D not resolved. Germline V gene data show CDR1 as SGHDT and CDR2 as YYEEEE. The CDR3 consists of 13 residues. CDR3 protein: CANSSPFLETQYF. The CDR3, as DNA: TGTGCCAACAGCTCCCCATTTCTAGAGACCCAGTACTTC.

This clonotype was seen at least ten times. The chain recombines TRBV6-5 with TRBJ1-4; D unclear. Germline V gene lookup returns CDR1 MNHEY and CDR2 SVGAGI. V dropped 0 bases and J dropped 8 bases, with 13 bases sitting between them. This CDR3 has 15 residues. The CDR3 reads CASSYSGGSREKLFF. As DNA, the CDR3 is TGTGCCAGCAGTTACTCCGGCGGATCGAGGGAAAAACTGTTTTTT.

This clonotype was counted at least ten times. The CDR3 DNA follows: TGTGCCAGCAGCCCCGTGGTAGGGGGCGGCGGCTACACCTTC. As protein: CASSPVVGGGGYTF. V usage is TRBV11-3 and J usage is TRBJ1-2; 7 bases match TRBD1. Unmatched junction bases numbered 11, after V lost 5 bases and J lost 8 bases. The CDR3 has 14 residues. CDR1 is SGHNT, CDR2 YENEEA, per germline. The variable domain in full, completed from reference TRBV11-3 and TRBJ1-2, reads EAGVVQSPRYKIIEKKQPVAFWCNPISGHNTLYWYLQNLGQGPELLIRYENEEAVDDSQLPKDRFSAERLKGVDSTLKIQPAELGDSAVYLCASSPVVGGGGYTFGSGTRLTVV.

There are many counts of this clonotype. The chain employs TRBV28 and TRBJ2-3, with 10 bases fitting TRBD1. Looked up from germline, CDR1 is MDHEN and CDR2 is SYDVKM. The CDR3 extends over 17 amino acids. Unmatched junction bases numbered 9, after V lost 5 bases and J lost 1 base. The CDR3: CASSVLGQGIGTDTQYF. DNA for the CDR3: TGTGCCAGCAGTGTTTTGGGACAGGGGATTGGCACAGATACGCAGTATTTT.

This clonotype has ten or more counts. CDR3 region: CASSYGNEQFF. As DNA, the CDR3 is TGTGCCAGCAGTTACGGGAATGAGCAGTTCTTC. V is TRBV6-5 and J is TRBJ2-1; D gene ambiguous. Germline loops: CDR1 MNHEY, CDR2 SVGAGI. The V gene lost 2 bases and the J gene lost 7 bases, with 3 bases spanning the gap. This CDR3 spans 11 amino acids.

The sample holds many counts of this clonotype. The gene calls are TRBV7-9 and TRBJ2-7; 9 positions match TRBD1. J was trimmed by 6 bases and V by 4 bases; bases with no gene match: 13. This CDR3 contains 16 residues. CDR1 is SEHNR, CDR2 FQNEAQ, per germline (reference sequence). CDR3 in amino acids: CASSSARTGAGVEQYF. CDR3 bases: TGTGCCAGCAGCTCCGCCCGGACAGGGGCAGGGGTCGAGCAGTACTTC.

This clonotype was seen ten or more times. This rearrangement joins TRBV30 to TRBJ2-5; maybe TRBD2 (5 bases). The CDR3 consists of 13 residues. Trimming shortened V by 2 bases and J by 2 bases, and 9 bases separated the two germline ends. Germline V lookup: CDR1 GTSNPN, CDR2 SVGIG (reference sequence). The CDR3: CAWSTTGQETQYF. As DNA, the CDR3 is TGTGCCTGGAGTACCACGGGGCAAGAGACCCAGTACTTC.

This clonotype was found many times. The V gene is TRBV7-8, the J gene TRBJ2-5; the D call may be TRBD1 or TRBD2 (5 bases each). CDR1 SGHVS and CDR2 FQNEAQ come from the germline V gene. With 1 base removed from V and 4 bases from J, the gap between germline ends came to 13 bases. There are 15 residues in the CDR3. This CDR3 reads CASSLGWGLIETQYF. The CDR3 DNA is TGTGCCAGCAGCTTAGGTTGGGGGTTGATAGAGACCCAGTACTTC. The variable domain in full, with the rest retrieved from reference TRBV7-8 and TRBJ2-5, is GAGVSQSPRYKVAKRGQDVALRCDPISGHVSLFWYQQALGQGPEFLTYFQNEAQLDKSGLPSDRFFAERPEGSVSTLKIQRTQQEDSAVYLCASSLGWGLIETQYFGPGTRLLVL.

Ten or more counts support this clonotype. The rearrangement uses TRBV5-1 and TRBJ1-4; 8 bases fit TRBD1. This CDR3 is 15 amino acids long. CDR1 SGHRS and CDR2 YFSETQ come from the germline V gene. Trimming took 5 bases from V and 6 from J; bases not matched to a gene: 9. This CDR3 reads CASRSQGALHEKLFF. The CDR3, as DNA: TGCGCCAGCAGGTCGCAGGGGGCGCTCCATGAAAAACTGTTTTTT.

This clonotype showed up many times. The V and J genes are TRBV4-1 and TRBJ2-7; D remains ambiguous. The germline V and J ends were trimmed by 0 bases and 3 bases, with 6 bases remaining between them. Germline V lookup: CDR1 MGHRA, CDR2 YSYEKL. The CDR3 runs to 13 residues. The CDR3 bases are TGCGCCAGCAGCCAAGATGGTTTCTACGAGCAGTACTTC. It specifies CASSQDGFYEQYF.

This clonotype was picked up many times. J is TRBJ1-2 and V is TRBV20-1; possibly TRBD1 for D (5 bases). Germline assignment: CDR1 DFQATT and CDR2 SNEGSKA (reference sequence). The CDR3 length is 14 residues. V lost 1 base and J 7 bases, leaving 16 bases between the germline ends. In nucleotides, the CDR3 is TGCAGTGCTAGAGGCCGGGGGGGGTACGCTGGCTACACCTTC. Translation: CSARGRGGYAGYTF.

This clonotype was seen repeatedly, ten times or more. This chain links TRBV20-1 with TRBJ2-7, with 13 bases that match TRBD2. The CDR3 runs 18 residues. V lost 2 bases to trimming and J lost 7 bases; unmatched junction nucleotides: 17. Germline V gene data show CDR1 as DFQATT and CDR2 as SNEGSKA (reference sequence). CDR3 protein: CSARRIPPGLAGEGEQYF. The DNA for the CDR3 is TGCAGTGCTAGAAGAATACCCCCAGGACTAGCGGGAGAAGGGGAGCAGTACTTC.

This clonotype has only a few counts. V and J are TRBV6-1 and TRBJ1-1, with 8 nucleotides matching TRBD1. The CDR3 is 18 amino acids. V gave up 7 bases and J gave up 0 bases; unmatched junction bases: 16. CDR1 is MNHNS, CDR2 SASEGT, per germline. The CDR3 loop reads CASTQKPGQGNMNTEAFF. CDR3 in DNA: TGTGCCAGCACCCAAAAACCCGGACAGGGCAACATGAACACTGAAGCTTTCTTT.

This clonotype was counted at least ten times. The rearrangement joins TRBV24-1 to TRBJ1-2; D call uncertain. Trimming took 4 bases from V and 8 from J, leaving 10 bases between them. The V gene's germline CDR1 is KGHDR and CDR2 SFDVKD. This CDR3 is built from 12 residues. The DNA for the CDR3 is TGTGCCACCAGTGAAGAGGGTACGGGCTACACCTTC. Residues: CATSEEGTGYTF.

At least ten counts were recorded for this clonotype. The gene calls are TRBV19 and TRBJ1-1, with D possibly TRBD1 on 5 matching bases. Germline loops: CDR1 LNHDA, CDR2 SQIVND (reference sequence). V was clipped by 4 bases and J by 6 bases, with 15 bases between them. The CDR3 totals 14 residues. CDR3: CASSTLPAGPEAFF. In nucleotides, the CDR3 is TGTGCCAGTAGTACCTTACCGGCAGGGCCTGAAGCTTTCTTT. Full variable domain (rest looked up from reference TRBV19 and TRBJ1-1): DGGITQSPKYLFRKEGQNVTLSCEQNLNHDAMYWYRQDPGQGLRLIYYSQIVNDFQKGDIAEGYSVSREKKESFPLTVTSAQKNPTAFYLCASSTLPAGPEAFFGQGTRLTVV.

This clonotype has a handful of counts. The J gene is TRBJ2-1, the V gene TRBV27; possible D gene TRBD1, 6 bases. Trimming took off 6 bases at V and 4 bases at J, with 19 bases between the two ends. Germline values: CDR1 MNHEY, CDR2 SMNVEV (reference sequence). This CDR3 region has 16 residues. The CDR3 DNA follows: TGTGCCAGCAGCCTAAGCCCGGGACATCTATACAATGAGCAGTTCTTC. It specifies CASSLSPGHLYNEQFF.